These 10 T cell receptor beta chains were all obtained from the same sample, sequenced in a study of early T cells in non-severe SARS-CoV-2 infection. From the 5' RACE reads, TCRdb called clonotypes with MiXCR, one entry per CDR3 protein. The data contain 100,000 to 150,000 distinct CDR3 sequences, more than 12% of them singletons. The source material was whole blood. The receptors come from an adult who was a healthcare worker with PCR-confirmed SARS-CoV-2 infection or an uninfected control (not recorded which).

The CDR3 DNA reads as TGTGCCAGCAGCTTAGTTAGCGGGGACACTGAAGCTTTCTTT. Translated: CASSLVSGDTEAFF. V gene TRBV7-6 combines with J gene TRBJ1-1; no firm D call. The V gene's germline CDR1 is SGHVS and CDR2 FNYEAQ. This CDR3 has 14 amino acids. Between the trimmed V and J ends, which lost 1 base and 3 bases, there was a span of 9 bases.

This clonotype was counted only a few times. The J gene is TRBJ1-1, the V gene TRBV5-1; D gene uncertain. The CDR3 runs to 14 residues. Trimming stripped 0 bases from V and 5 bases from J, with 11 bases between. Germline V lookup: CDR1 SGHRS, CDR2 YFSETQ. This CDR3 is CASSLDGVGTEAFF. For the CDR3, the DNA is TGCGCCAGCAGCTTGGACGGGGTAGGGACTGAAGCTTTCTTT.

This chain uses TRBV6-5 with TRBJ1-5; maybe TRBD1 (5 bases). CDR1 and CDR2 from the germline V gene are MNHEY and SVGAGI. V dropped 6 bases and J dropped 5 bases, with 11 bases sitting between them. The CDR3 loop spans 13 amino acids. The CDR3: CASRIGAYQPQHF. DNA of the CDR3: TGTGCCAGCAGAATCGGGGCTTATCAGCCCCAGCATTTT.

The chain links TRBV5-5 to TRBJ1-1; TRBD1 is a possible D gene (5 bases). V was clipped by 2 bases and J by 6 bases, with 14 bases between them. CDR1 and CDR2 from the germline V gene are SGHKS and YYEKEE (reference sequence). CDR3 size: 14 residues. CDR3 in DNA: TGTGCCAGCAGCTTCGATACAGTCAGGGCTGAAGCTTTCTTT. It encodes CASSFDTVRAEAFF.

This clonotype was found many times. The chain joins TRBV5-1 to TRBJ1-1; 7 positions agree with TRBD1. CDR1 is SGHRS, CDR2 YFSETQ, per germline. The V gene end was trimmed by 0 bases and the J gene end by 10 bases; junction bases not matched to a gene: 9. This CDR3 region has 14 residues. CDR3 loop: CASSLETGIPLAFF. CDR3 DNA sequence: TGCGCCAGCAGCTTGGAGACAGGGATCCCCCTAGCTTTCTTT.

The rearrangement links TRBV6-2 or TRBV6-3 to TRBJ2-3, with 7 bases lining up with TRBD1. Germline values: CDR1 MNHEY, CDR2 SVGEGT. CDR3 size: 14 residues. Trimming took 2 bases from V and 2 from J; bases not matched to a gene: 1. CDR3 amino acids: CASSYGTVTDTQYF. CDR3 coding DNA: TGTGCCAGCAGTTACGGGACAGTCACAGATACGCAGTATTTT.

This clonotype was counted many times. The genes are TRBV14 and TRBJ2-3; D ambiguous. The CDR3 has 14 residues. CDR1 is SGHDN and CDR2 is FVKESK in the germline V gene. Between the trimmed V and J ends, which lost 3 bases and 3 bases, there was a span of 10 bases. CDR3 residues: CASSQLDGTDTQYF. Here the CDR3 DNA reads TGTGCCAGCAGCCAGCTCGACGGAACAGATACGCAGTATTTT.

This clonotype was counted between two and nine times. The genes are TRBV15 and TRBJ1-6; a possible D gene is TRBD1 (6 bases). CDR3 length: 18 amino acids. Trimming shortened V by 3 bases and J by 0 bases, and 15 bases separated the two germline ends. Per the germline V gene, CDR1 is LNHNV and CDR2 is YYDKDF (reference sequence). The DNA for the CDR3 is TGTGCCACCAGCAGGAGACCGGGACAACGCTCCTATAATTCACCCCTCCACTTT. This sequence encodes CATSRRPGQRSYNSPLHF.

This chain links TRBV15 with TRBJ2-7; D call uncertain. The CDR3 runs to 13 residues. From germline, CDR1 is LNHNV and CDR2 YYDKDF (reference sequence). With 3 bases removed from V and 0 bases from J, the gap between germline ends came to 6 bases. The CDR3 DNA reads as TGTGCCACCAGCAGGGAACACTCCTACGAGCAGTACTTC. It specifies CATSREHSYEQYF.

This clonotype was observed a few times. The V gene is TRBV5-4, the J gene TRBJ1-1, with a possible D match to TRBD1 (6 bases). V was shortened by 5 bases and J by 9 bases, with 11 bases between the two germline ends. This CDR3 region has 11 residues. Germline V lookup: CDR1 SGHNT, CDR2 YYREEE (reference sequence). The CDR3 region has the DNA TGTGCCAGCAGTACCGGGACAAAAGCTTTCTTT. Translated: CASSTGTKAFF.